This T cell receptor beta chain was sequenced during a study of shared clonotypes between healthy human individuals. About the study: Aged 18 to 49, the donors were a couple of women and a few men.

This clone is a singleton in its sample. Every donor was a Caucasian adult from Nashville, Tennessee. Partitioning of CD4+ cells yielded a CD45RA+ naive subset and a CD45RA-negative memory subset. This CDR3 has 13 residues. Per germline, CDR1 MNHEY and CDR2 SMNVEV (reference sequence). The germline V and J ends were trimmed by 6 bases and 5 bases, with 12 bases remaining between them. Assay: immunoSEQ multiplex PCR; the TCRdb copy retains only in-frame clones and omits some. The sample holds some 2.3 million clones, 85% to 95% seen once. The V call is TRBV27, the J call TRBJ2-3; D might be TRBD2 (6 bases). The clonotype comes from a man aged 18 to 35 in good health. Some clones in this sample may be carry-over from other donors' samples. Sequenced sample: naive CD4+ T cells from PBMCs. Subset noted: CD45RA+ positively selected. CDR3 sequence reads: CASSFGREDTQYF. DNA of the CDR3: TGTGCCAGCAGCTTTGGGCGGGAAGATACGCAGTATTTT.